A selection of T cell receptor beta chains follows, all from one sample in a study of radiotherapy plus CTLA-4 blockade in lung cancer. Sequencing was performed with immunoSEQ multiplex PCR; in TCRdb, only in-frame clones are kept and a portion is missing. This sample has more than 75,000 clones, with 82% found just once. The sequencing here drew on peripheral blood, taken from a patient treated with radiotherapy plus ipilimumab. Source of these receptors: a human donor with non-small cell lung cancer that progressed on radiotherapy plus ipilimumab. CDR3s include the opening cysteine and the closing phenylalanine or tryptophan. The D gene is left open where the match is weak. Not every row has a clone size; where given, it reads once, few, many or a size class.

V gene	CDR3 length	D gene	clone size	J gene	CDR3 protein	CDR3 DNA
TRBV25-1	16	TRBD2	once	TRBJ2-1	CASSEFGGRGYNEQFF	TGTGCCAGCAGTGAATTTGGCGGGAGGGGTTACAATGAGCAGTTCTTC
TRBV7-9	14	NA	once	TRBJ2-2	CASSSSTGPGELFF	TGTGCCAGCAGCTCATCAACAGGGCCTGGGGAGCTGTTTTTT
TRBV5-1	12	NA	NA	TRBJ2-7	CASSATSYEQYF	TGCGCCAGCAGCGCCACCTCCTACGAGCAGTACTTC
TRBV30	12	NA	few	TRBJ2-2	CAWTGNTGELFF	TGTGCCTGGACAGGGAACACCGGGGAGCTGTTTTTT
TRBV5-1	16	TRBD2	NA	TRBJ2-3	CASTGGAGVITDTQYF	TGCGCCAGCACCGGCGGGGCGGGAGTAATCACAGATACGCAGTATTTT
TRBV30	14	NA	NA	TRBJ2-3	CAWSEPAGTGTQYF	TGTGCCTGGAGTGAGCCCGCAGGTACGGGTACGCAGTATTTT
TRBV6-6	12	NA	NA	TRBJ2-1	CASSFINNEQFF	TGTGCCAGCAGCTTTATAAACAATGAGCAGTTCTTC
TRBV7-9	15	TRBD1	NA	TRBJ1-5	CASSQGQGSNQPQHF	TGTGCCAGCAGCCAGGGACAGGGGTCGAATCAGCCCCAGCATTTT
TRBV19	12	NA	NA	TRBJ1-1	CASGLRRNEAFF	TGTGCCAGTGGGCTCCGACGGAATGAAGCTTTCTTT
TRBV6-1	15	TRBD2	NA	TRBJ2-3	CASNRQLAGADTQYF	TGTGCCAGCAACCGACAACTAGCGGGAGCAGATACGCAGTATTTT
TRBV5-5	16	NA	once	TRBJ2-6	CASSLAPSSGANVLTF	TGTGCCAGCAGCCTAGCGCCCAGCTCTGGGGCCAACGTCCTGACTTTC
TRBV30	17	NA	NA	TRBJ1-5	CAWSVTLGRDSNQPQHF	TGTGCCTGGAGTGTTACCTTAGGCCGGGATAGCAATCAGCCCCAGCATTTT
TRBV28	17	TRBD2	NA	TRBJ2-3	CASSPQTSGYYTDTQYF	TGTGCCAGCAGTCCCCAGACTAGCGGATACTACACAGATACGCAGTATTTT
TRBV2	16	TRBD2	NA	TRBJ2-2	CASTPRSGRNTGELFF	TGTGCCAGCACCCCCCGAAGCGGGAGGAACACCGGGGAGCTGTTTTTT
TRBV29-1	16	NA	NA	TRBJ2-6	CSALVGRPSGANVLTF	TGCAGCGCCTTAGTGGGTAGGCCCTCTGGGGCCAACGTCCTGACTTTC
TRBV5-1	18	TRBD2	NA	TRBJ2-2	CASSLEVSGRLGTGELFF	TGCGCCAGCAGCTTAGAAGTCAGCGGGAGGCTGGGAACCGGGGAGCTGTTTTTT
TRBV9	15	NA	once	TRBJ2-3	CASSPGQGSTDTQYF	TGTGCCAGCAGCCCCGGGCAGGGAAGCACAGATACGCAGTATTTT
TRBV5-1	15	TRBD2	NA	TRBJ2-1	CASSPGLAGPNEQFF	TGCGCCAGCAGCCCCGGACTAGCGGGTCCGAATGAGCAGTTCTTC
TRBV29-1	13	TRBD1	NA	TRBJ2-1	CSLRTGTYNEQFF	TGCAGCCTCAGGACAGGGACCTACAATGAGCAGTTCTTC
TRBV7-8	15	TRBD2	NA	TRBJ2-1	CASNLAGNAYNEQFF	TGTGCCAGCAACCTAGCGGGAAACGCCTACAATGAGCAGTTCTTC
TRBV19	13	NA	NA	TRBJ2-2	CASSIYHTGELFF	TGTGCCAGTAGTATATATCACACCGGGGAGCTGTTTTTT
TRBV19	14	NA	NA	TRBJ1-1	CASSIIGLNTEAFF	TGTGCCAGTAGTATAATCGGCTTAAACACTGAAGCTTTCTTT
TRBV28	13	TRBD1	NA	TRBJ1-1	CASRRQGNTEAFF	TGTGCCAGCAGAAGACAGGGGAACACTGAAGCTTTCTTT
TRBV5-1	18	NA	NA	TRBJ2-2	CASSLASGGGPITGELFF	TGCGCCAGCAGCTTGGCTTCGGGGGGCGGTCCAATCACCGGGGAGCTGTTTTTT
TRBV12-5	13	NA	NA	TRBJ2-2	CATSQGSSGELFF	TGTGCTACCAGCCAGGGGTCCAGCGGGGAGCTGTTTTTT
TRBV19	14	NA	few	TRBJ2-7	CASRGTYSSYEQYF	TGTGCCAGTAGGGGGACATACAGCTCCTACGAGCAGTACTTC
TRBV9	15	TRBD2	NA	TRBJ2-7	CASSVAGTGGYEQYF	TGTGCCAGCAGCGTAGCCGGGACGGGAGGGTACGAGCAGTACTTC
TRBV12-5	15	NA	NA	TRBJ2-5	CASGLVSGLQETQYF	TGTGCTAGTGGTTTGGTATCGGGGTTACAAGAGACCCAGTACTTC
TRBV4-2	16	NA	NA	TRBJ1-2	CASSQDLGRGNYGYTF	TGTGCCAGCAGCCAAGATCTTGGCAGGGGAAACTATGGCTACACCTTC
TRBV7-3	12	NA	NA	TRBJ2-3	CASSSQGDTQYF	TGTGCCAGCAGCTCTCAGGGAGATACGCAGTATTTT
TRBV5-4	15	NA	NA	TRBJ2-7	CASSPGLEISYEQYF	TGTGCCAGCAGCCCTGGACTGGAGATTTCCTACGAGCAGTACTTC
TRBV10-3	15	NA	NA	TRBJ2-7	CAISASWKSSYEQYF	TGTGCCATCAGTGCATCCTGGAAGAGCTCCTACGAGCAGTACTTC
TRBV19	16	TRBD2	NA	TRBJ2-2	CASRIHRGSVTGELFF	TGTGCCAGTAGGATCCACCGCGGGAGTGTCACCGGGGAGCTGTTTTTT
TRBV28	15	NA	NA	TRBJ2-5	CASSLDSLNQETQYF	TGTGCCAGCAGTTTGGACAGTTTAAACCAAGAGACCCAGTACTTC
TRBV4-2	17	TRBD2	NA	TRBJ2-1	CASSQGNIAGGRNEQFF	TGTGCCAGCAGCCAAGGTAATATAGCGGGAGGTAGGAATGAGCAGTTCTTC
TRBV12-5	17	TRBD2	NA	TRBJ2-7	CASGLVLLAGEGREQYF	TGTGCTAGTGGTTTGGTACTTCTAGCGGGGGAGGGACGCGAGCAGTACTTC
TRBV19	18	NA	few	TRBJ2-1	CASSITEWGASSYNEQFF	TGTGCCAGTAGTATAACCGAGTGGGGGGCGAGCTCCTACAATGAGCAGTTCTTC
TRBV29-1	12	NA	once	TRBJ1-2	CSVGQLDYGYTF	TGCAGCGTTGGACAGTTAGACTATGGCTACACCTTC
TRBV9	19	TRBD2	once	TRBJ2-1	CASSEHRQRGLAGDNEQFF	TGTGCCAGCAGCGAGCACCGCCAACGGGGACTAGCGGGAGACAATGAGCAGTTCTTC